This TCR beta chain is from a study of blood T cell repertoires in COVID-19. CDR3 size: 13 residues. The V end lost 4 bases, the J end lost 2 bases, and 9 bases lay between the germline ends. Germline values: CDR1 SEHNR, CDR2 FQNEAQ (reference sequence). The authors' processing: Estimates of nucleated cell counts were drawn from the amplification of reference gene primers. Clones were sequenced by immunoSEQ multiplex PCR, and TCRdb holds only the in-frame ones, with some missing. V, J and clone size derive from that table, while D and trimming were established from the DNA sequence. The sample shows under 65,000 clones, 80% to 95% of them seen only once.

The TCR was taken from a man older than 75 with acute or convalescent COVID-19. Input material: peripheral blood. This rearrangement joins TRBV7-9 to TRBJ2-7; possibly TRBD1 for D (6 bases). CDR3 loop: CASSYGQTYEQYF. CDR3 sequence (DNA): TGTGCCAGCAGCTATGGACAGACCTACGAGCAGTACTTC.